Below are 23 T cell receptor beta chains sequenced from a single sample in a study of blood T cell repertoires in COVID-19. Profiling relied on immunoSEQ multiplex PCR, and the TCRdb table lists in-frame clones only, not all of them. The table lists about 330,000 clones, 70% to 90% of them singletons. Sequencing input: PBMCs or T cells enriched from blood (not recorded which). Every receptor here comes from a woman in her 30s who had recovered from COVID-19.

The chain links TRBV7-3 to TRBJ1-1; D might be TRBD1 (6 bases). The V end was cut by 4 bases, the J end by 5 bases, with 11 bases between. Per the germline V gene, CDR1 is SGHTA and CDR2 is FQGTGA. The CDR3 covers 13 residues. The DNA for the CDR3 is TGTGCCAGCAGCTCCACAGGGACGACTGAAGCTTTCTTT. Protein: CASSSTGTTEAFF.

V usage is TRBV6-5 and J usage is TRBJ1-2; the D is unclear. V shed 2 bases and J shed 2 bases, with 9 bases lying between them. This CDR3 comprises 14 residues. Per the germline V gene, CDR1 is MNHEY and CDR2 is SVGAGI. The CDR3 sequence is CASSYRRGNYGYTF. The CDR3 DNA sequence: TGTGCCAGCAGTTACCGGCGCGGGAACTATGGCTACACCTTC.

The chain's CDR3 is CASGVRGAPNYGYTF. The CDR3 nucleotides are TGTGCCAGCGGGGTACGGGGGGCCCCTAACTATGGCTACACCTTC. The chain carries TRBV6-5 and TRBJ1-2; D perhaps matches TRBD1 (6 bases). CDR3 length: 15 residues. Germline V gene lookup returns CDR1 MNHEY and CDR2 SVGAGI. V was pared by 8 bases and J by 0 bases, with 16 bases between.

The chain carries TRBV6-2 or TRBV6-3 and TRBJ2-3; 13 bases are a match to TRBD2. The CDR3 runs 19 residues. CDR1 and CDR2 (germline): MNHEY, SVGEGT. Trimming at V came to 5 bases and at J to 2 bases, leaving 13 bases not matched to a gene. CDR3 in amino acids: CASSQNVGLAGAVTDTQYF. The CDR3 DNA is TGTGCCAGCAGTCAAAACGTCGGACTAGCGGGGGCCGTCACAGATACGCAGTATTTT.

This chain joins TRBV6-2 or TRBV6-3 and TRBJ1-5; D unresolved. Germline loops: CDR1 MNHEY, CDR2 SVGEGT. The ends were cut back, 5 bases at V and 3 bases at J, with 11 bases in the middle. The CDR3 covers 14 residues. For the CDR3, the DNA is TGTGCCAGCAGTCCGGACGGGATCAATCAGCCCCAGCATTTT. This encodes CASSPDGINQPQHF.

The chain combines TRBV10-3 with TRBJ1-6; weak D call: TRBD1 (6 bases). The CDR3 extends over 16 amino acids. CDR1 is ENHRY and CDR2 is SYGVKD in the germline V gene. V lost 3 bases to trimming and J lost 6 bases, with 15 bases between them. CDR3 in amino acids: CAISDAGGGPNSPLHF. CDR3 in DNA: TGTGCCATCAGTGATGCGGGAGGGGGGCCTAATTCACCCCTCCACTTT.

The rearrangement links TRBV3-1 (or the pseudogene TRBV3-2) to TRBJ2-7, with 8 bases fitting TRBD1. The V and J ends lost 1 base and 6 bases, in that order; junction bases with no gene match: 11. Germline CDR1 and CDR2: LGHDT and YNNKEL (reference sequence). The CDR3 covers 16 residues. CDR3 sequence reads: CASSQVFGQGALEQYF. CDR3 coding DNA: TGTGCCAGCAGCCAAGTTTTCGGGCAGGGGGCTCTCGAGCAGTACTTC.

This chain links TRBV5-8 with TRBJ1-4; perhaps TRBD1 as D (5 bases). V dropped 0 bases and J dropped 2 bases, with 14 bases sitting between them. Germline V gives CDR1 SGHTS, CDR2 YDEGEE. This CDR3 contains 17 residues. CDR3 loop: CASSLGQGVLTNEKLFF. CDR3 sequence (DNA): TGTGCCAGCAGCTTGGGGCAGGGTGTGCTTACTAATGAAAAACTGTTTTTT. Using reference TRBV5-8 and TRBJ1-4 for the parts outside the CDR3, the full variable domain is EAGVTQSPTHLIKTRGQQATLRCSPISGHTSVYWYQQALGLGLQFLLWYDEGEERNRGNFPPRFSGRQFPNYSSELNVNALELEDSALYLCASSLGQGVLTNEKLFFGSGTQLSVL.

The chain couples TRBV3-1 (or the pseudogene TRBV3-2) to TRBJ2-4; 7 bases map to TRBD1. CDR3 length: 16 residues. V trimming: 2 bases; J trimming: 10 bases; junction bases outside the gene matches: 14. Per the germline V gene, CDR1 is LGHDT and CDR2 is YNNKEL (reference sequence). CDR3 in DNA: TGTGCCAGCAGCCAACCTAAGGGGGCCTCATTTGGGATTCAGTACTTC. Protein sequence: CASSQPKGASFGIQYF.

V and J are TRBV5-1 and TRBJ2-3; no clear D gene. Germline CDR1 reads SGHRS; CDR2 reads YFSETQ. The CDR3 length is 16 residues. Deletions cut 0 bases from V and 4 bases from J, with 15 bases between. DNA of the CDR3: TGCGCCAGCAGCTTGGGGTCGGTTTTGCCCGCAGATACGCAGTATTTT. Translated: CASSLGSVLPADTQYF.

The J gene is TRBJ2-7, the V gene TRBV5-1; 10 bases align to TRBD2. The CDR3 runs to 15 residues. CDR1 SGHRS and CDR2 YFSETQ come from the germline V gene. Trimming cost V 0 bases and J 3 bases; bases outside gene matches: 3. The CDR3 spells CASSLEAGGNYEQYF. CDR3 DNA sequence: TGCGCCAGCAGCTTGGAAGCGGGGGGGAACTACGAGCAGTACTTC.

This clone showed up just once. The CDR3 DNA is TGTGCCAGCAGCTTATCCGTAGGCGGGTACTCCTACGAGCAGTACTTC. As protein: CASSLSVGGYSYEQYF. The genes are TRBV7-9 and TRBJ2-7, with D possibly TRBD2 on 5 matching bases. Looked up from germline, CDR1 is SEHNR and CDR2 is FQNEAQ (reference sequence). This CDR3 comprises 16 residues. V was shortened by 2 bases and J by 0 bases, with 14 bases between the two germline ends.

The V and J genes are TRBV9 and TRBJ1-1, with D tentatively TRBD1 (5 bases). V lost 4 bases and J 1 base, leaving 14 bases between the germline ends. The CDR3 loop spans 15 amino acids. CDR1 and CDR2 from the germline V gene are SGDLS and YYNGEE. CDR3 region: CASSLTIGGNTEAFF. For the CDR3, the DNA is TGTGCCAGCAGCTTAACAATCGGGGGGAACACTGAAGCTTTCTTT.

The chain is built from TRBV9 and TRBJ1-5, with 9 bases aligning to TRBD1. Germline loops: CDR1 SGDLS, CDR2 YYNGEE. CDR3 size: 14 residues. The V segment lost 4 bases and the J segment 5 bases; nucleotides outside the gene matches: 4. The CDR3 region has the DNA TGTGCCAGCAGCCGAGACAGGGGGGATCAGCCCCAGCATTTT. Amino acid sequence: CASSRDRGDQPQHF.

The chain is built from TRBV23-1 and TRBJ2-1; 11 nucleotides agree with TRBD2. TRBV23-1 is designated an ORF whose function remains uncertain. V lost 5 bases and J lost 2; bases outside the gene matches: 8. This CDR3 contains 17 residues. As DNA, the CDR3 is TGCGCCAGCAGTTCTTCACTAGCGGGGGATCCCTACAATGAGCAGTTCTTC. Protein sequence: CASSSSLAGDPYNEQFF.

A remark on this clone: The same CDR3 can be traced to other DNA sequences in this sample. This rearrangement joins TRBV5-1 to TRBJ1-6; perhaps TRBD1 as D (5 bases). Germline V gene sequence: CDR1 SGHRS, CDR2 YFSETQ. With 4 bases removed from V and 4 bases from J, the gap between germline ends came to 12 bases. This CDR3 region has 15 residues. Written as DNA, the CDR3 is TGCGCCAGCAGCCCGGGAGGGGCATATAATTCACCCCTCCACTTT. Its translation is CASSPGGAYNSPLHF.

The chain uses TRBV6-5 and TRBJ1-2, with 10 bases that match TRBD1. V was pared by 5 bases and J by 7 bases, with 10 bases of the junction left unmatched. Germline CDR1 reads MNHEY; CDR2 reads SVGAGI. The length of the CDR3 is 15 residues. Here the CDR3 reads CASSLPGQGPPGYTF. The CDR3, as DNA: TGTGCCAGCAGTCTGCCGGGACAGGGGCCCCCTGGCTACACCTTC.

V and J are TRBV6-5 and TRBJ2-5, with 8 bases lining up with TRBD1. Germline lookup yields CDR1 MNHEY and CDR2 SVGAGI. Germline trimming cut 6 bases from V and 0 bases from J; bases unmatched to any gene: 6. The CDR3 is 15 amino acids. The CDR3 sequence is CASRLDRAYQETQYF. The CDR3 bases are TGTGCCAGCAGATTGGACAGGGCGTACCAAGAGACCCAGTACTTC.

The V and J genes are TRBV6-2 or TRBV6-3 and TRBJ2-3, with 8 bases fitting TRBD2. Trimming removed 6 bases from V and 5 bases from J; junction bases left unmatched: 10. The CDR3 has 15 amino acids. Per germline, CDR1 MNHEY and CDR2 SVGEGT. CDR3 amino acids: CASSSRGGARDTQYF. CDR3 DNA sequence: TGTGCCAGCAGCTCCCGGGGGGGGGCTCGAGATACGCAGTATTTT.

The rearrangement links TRBV30 to TRBJ2-1; D is possibly TRBD2 (5 bases). The V gene lost 7 bases and the J gene lost 0 bases, with 16 bases spanning the gap. The V gene's germline CDR1 is GTSNPN and CDR2 SVGIG (reference sequence). The CDR3 is 15 residues long. CDR3 loop: CASSPSPSSYNEQFF. The CDR3 nucleotides read TGTGCCTCTTCCCCTAGCCCGAGCTCCTACAATGAGCAGTTCTTC.

The chain couples TRBV5-1 to TRBJ1-5; 9 bases match TRBD1. Germline lookup yields CDR1 SGHRS and CDR2 YFSETQ. CDR3 length: 16 amino acids. The V segment lost 4 bases and the J segment 6 bases; nucleotides outside the gene matches: 11. The CDR3 is CASSLEPGQGGQPQHF. CDR3 nucleotides: TGCGCCAGCAGCCTCGAACCGGGACAGGGTGGTCAGCCCCAGCATTTT.

V and J are TRBV6-2 or TRBV6-3 and TRBJ1-2, with D perhaps TRBD1 (5 bases). CDR1 and CDR2 (germline): MNHEY, SVGEGT. V gave up 3 bases and J gave up 3 bases, with 8 bases separating them. The CDR3 has 13 residues. CDR3 in DNA: TGTGCCAGCAGTTATTCCAGGGACTATGGCTACACCTTC. This translates into CASSYSRDYGYTF.

The chain links TRBV28 to TRBJ2-3; 7 nucleotides line up with TRBD1. Losses at the gene ends were 3 bases for V and 10 bases for J; bases not matched to a gene: 13. Germline V gives CDR1 MDHEN, CDR2 SYDVKM. This CDR3 region has 15 residues. This chain's CDR3 is CASSFRDRSPGAQYF. DNA of the CDR3: TGTGCCAGCAGTTTTAGGGACAGATCACCCGGTGCGCAGTATTTT.